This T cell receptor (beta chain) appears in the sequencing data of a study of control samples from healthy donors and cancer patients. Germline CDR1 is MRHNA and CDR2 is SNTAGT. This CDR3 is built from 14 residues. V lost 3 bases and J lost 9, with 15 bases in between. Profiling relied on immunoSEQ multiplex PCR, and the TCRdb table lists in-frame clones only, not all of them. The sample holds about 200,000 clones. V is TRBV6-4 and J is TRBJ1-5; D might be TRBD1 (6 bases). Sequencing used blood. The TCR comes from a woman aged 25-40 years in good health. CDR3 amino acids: CASSEGQGMRPQHF. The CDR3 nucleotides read TGTGCCAGCAGTGAAGGTCAGGGGATGCGGCCCCAGCATTTT.